This T cell receptor (beta chain) was captured in a study of blood T cell repertoires in COVID-19. The repertoire was sequenced with immunoSEQ multiplex PCR; TCRdb's copy has only in-frame clones and lacks some. There are around 260,000 clones in the sample; 70% to 90% occur only once, and around 3.6% lies in the top ten. Germline V CDR1 and CDR2: LGHDT, YNNKEL (reference sequence). The CDR3 loop spans 13 amino acids. The V end was cut by 4 bases, the J end by 9 bases, with 15 bases between. The receptor comes from a man younger than 30 with active or convalescent COVID-19. Material: peripheral blood. The chain recombines TRBV3-1 (or the pseudogene TRBV3-2) with TRBJ2-5; the D gene is possibly TRBD2 (5 bases). CDR3 in DNA: TGTGCCAGCAGCCCCGGTCTGGCCGGGGCCCAGTACTTC. This sequence encodes CASSPGLAGAQYF.